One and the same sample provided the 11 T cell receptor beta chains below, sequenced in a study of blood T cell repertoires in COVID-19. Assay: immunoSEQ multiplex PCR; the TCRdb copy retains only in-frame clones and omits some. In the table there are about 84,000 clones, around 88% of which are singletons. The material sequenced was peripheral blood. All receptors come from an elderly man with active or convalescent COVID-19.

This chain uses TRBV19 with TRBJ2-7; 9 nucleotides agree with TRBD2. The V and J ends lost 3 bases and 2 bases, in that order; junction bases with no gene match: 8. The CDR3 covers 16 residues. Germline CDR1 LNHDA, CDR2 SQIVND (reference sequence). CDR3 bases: TGTGCCAGTAGTATTCGAATAGCGGGGGAGCCCTACGAGCAGTACTTC. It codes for CASSIRIAGEPYEQYF.

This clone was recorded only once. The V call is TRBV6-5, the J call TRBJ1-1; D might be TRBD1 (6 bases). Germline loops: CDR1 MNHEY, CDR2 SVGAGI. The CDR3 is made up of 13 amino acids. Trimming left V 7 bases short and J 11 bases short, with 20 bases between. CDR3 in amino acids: CASTTPRQAAAFF. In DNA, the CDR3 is TGTGCCAGCACGACCCCGCGACAGGCTGCGGCTTTCTTT.

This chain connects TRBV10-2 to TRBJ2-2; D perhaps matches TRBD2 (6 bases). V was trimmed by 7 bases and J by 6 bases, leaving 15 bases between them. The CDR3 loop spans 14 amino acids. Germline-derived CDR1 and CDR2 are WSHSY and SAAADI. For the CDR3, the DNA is TGCGCCAGCATCATGAGACTAGGGGCCGGGGAGCTGTTTTTT. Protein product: CASIMRLGAGELFF.

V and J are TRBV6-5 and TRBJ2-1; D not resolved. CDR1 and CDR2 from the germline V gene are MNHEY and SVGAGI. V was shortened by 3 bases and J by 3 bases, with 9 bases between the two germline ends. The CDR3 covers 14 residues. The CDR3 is CASSYGQDYNEQFF. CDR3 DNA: TGTGCCAGCAGTTATGGGCAGGACTACAATGAGCAGTTCTTC.

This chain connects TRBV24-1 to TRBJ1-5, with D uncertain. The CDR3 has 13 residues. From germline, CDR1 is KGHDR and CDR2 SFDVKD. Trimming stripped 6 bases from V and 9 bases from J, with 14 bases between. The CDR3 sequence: CATSNAPAGPQHF. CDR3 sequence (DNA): TGTGCCACCAGTAATGCCCCAGCGGGGCCCCAGCATTTT.

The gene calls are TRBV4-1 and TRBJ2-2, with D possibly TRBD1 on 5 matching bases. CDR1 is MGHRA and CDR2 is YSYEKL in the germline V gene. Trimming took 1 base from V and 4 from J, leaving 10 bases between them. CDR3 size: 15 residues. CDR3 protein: CASSQGGASTGELFF. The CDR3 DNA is TGCGCCAGCAGCCAAGGGGGCGCGAGCACCGGGGAGCTGTTTTTT.

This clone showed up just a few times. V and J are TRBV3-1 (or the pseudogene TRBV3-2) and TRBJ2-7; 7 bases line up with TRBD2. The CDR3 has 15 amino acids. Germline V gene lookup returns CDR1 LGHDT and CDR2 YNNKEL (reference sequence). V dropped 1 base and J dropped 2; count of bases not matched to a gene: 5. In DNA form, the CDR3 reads TGTGCCAGCAGCCAAGTTAACAGCGGGGCCTACGAGCAGTACTTC. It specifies CASSQVNSGAYEQYF.

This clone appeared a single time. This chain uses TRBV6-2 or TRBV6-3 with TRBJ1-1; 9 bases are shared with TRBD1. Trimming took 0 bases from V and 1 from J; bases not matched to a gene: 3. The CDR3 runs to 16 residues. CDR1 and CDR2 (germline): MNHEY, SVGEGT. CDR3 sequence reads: CASSYSQGQGNTEAFF. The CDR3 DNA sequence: TGTGCCAGCAGTTACTCGCAGGGACAGGGGAACACTGAAGCTTTCTTT.

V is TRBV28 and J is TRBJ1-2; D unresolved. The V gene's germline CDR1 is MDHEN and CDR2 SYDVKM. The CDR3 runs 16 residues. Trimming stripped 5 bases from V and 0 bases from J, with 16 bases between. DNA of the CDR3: TGTGCCAGCAGTCCGGACTGGATGCCGTCTAACTATGGCTACACCTTC. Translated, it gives CASSPDWMPSNYGYTF.

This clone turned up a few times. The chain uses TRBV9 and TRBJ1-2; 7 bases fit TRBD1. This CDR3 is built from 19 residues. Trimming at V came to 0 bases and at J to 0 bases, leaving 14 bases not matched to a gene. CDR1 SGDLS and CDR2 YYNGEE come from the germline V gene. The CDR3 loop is CASSVGGGQDLRANYGYTF. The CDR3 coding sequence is TGTGCCAGCAGCGTAGGGGGAGGACAGGACCTTAGGGCTAACTATGGCTACACCTTC.

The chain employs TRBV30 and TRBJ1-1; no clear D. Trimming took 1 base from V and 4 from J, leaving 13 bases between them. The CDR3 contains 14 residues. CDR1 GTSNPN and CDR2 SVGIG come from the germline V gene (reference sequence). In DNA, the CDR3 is TGTGCCTGGAGTGATGGCGGGATTAGCACTGAAGCTTTCTTT. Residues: CAWSDGGISTEAFF.